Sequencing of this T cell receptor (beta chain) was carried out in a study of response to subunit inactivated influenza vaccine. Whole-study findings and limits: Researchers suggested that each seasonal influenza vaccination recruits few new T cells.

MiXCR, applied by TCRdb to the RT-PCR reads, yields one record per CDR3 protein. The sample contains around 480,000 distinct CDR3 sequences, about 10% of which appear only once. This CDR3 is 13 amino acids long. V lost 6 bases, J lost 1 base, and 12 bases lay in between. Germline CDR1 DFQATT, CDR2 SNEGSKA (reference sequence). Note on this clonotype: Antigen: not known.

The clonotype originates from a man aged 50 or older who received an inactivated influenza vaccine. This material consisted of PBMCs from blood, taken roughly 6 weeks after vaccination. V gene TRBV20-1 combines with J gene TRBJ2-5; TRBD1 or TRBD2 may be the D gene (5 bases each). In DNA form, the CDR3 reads TGCAGTGCCCTGGGACGGTTCCAAGAGACCCAGTACTTC. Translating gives CSALGRFQETQYF.